Sequencing of this T cell receptor (beta chain) was carried out in a study of metastatic and nonmetastatic thyroid tumors. Not a single patient had been given any form of treatment at any point before undergoing thyroid surgery. Looked up from germline, CDR1 is ENHRY and CDR2 is SYGVKD. This CDR3 has 15 residues. The J segment lost 3 bases and the V segment lost 4 bases, leaving 6 bases of the junction unmatched. TCRdb reprocessed the PCR reads using MiXCR. Of around 34,000 clones in the sample, about 20% were seen once. The sequence came from a female donor with papillary thyroid cancer or a benign thyroid nodule (not recorded which). Some clones in this sample may be carry-over from other donors' samples. Sequenced: blood. This chain connects TRBV10-3 to TRBJ2-3; 8 bases line up with TRBD2. The DNA for the CDR3 is TGTGCCATCAGTGTATCGGGAGGGTCGACAGATACGCAGTATTTT. Residues: CAISVSGGSTDTQYF.